One sample yielded the 10 T cell receptor beta chains listed below, sequenced in a study of blood T cell repertoires in COVID-19. TCRdb's table, derived via immunoSEQ multiplex PCR, lists solely in-frame clones and lacks some. Counted here are 200,000 to 250,000 clones, about nine tenths occurring once; the ten biggest clones make up around 2.9%. The sample was peripheral blood. All receptors come from an older woman with acute or convalescent COVID-19.

The table lists this clone with a few counts. The J gene is TRBJ2-1, the V gene TRBV11-2; perhaps TRBD2 as D (6 bases). V was cut by 3 bases and J by 5 bases, with 14 bases left in between. Germline lookup yields CDR1 SGHAT and CDR2 FQNNGV. This CDR3 comprises 15 residues. The CDR3 bases are TGTGCCAGCAGCTTGCTGCGGGGCGGCAACAATGAGCAGTTCTTC. Translated, it gives CASSLLRGGNNEQFF.

This chain uses TRBV19 with TRBJ2-1, with 9 bases lining up with TRBD2. The length of the CDR3 is 14 residues. After removal of 7 bases from V and 4 bases from J, the junction contained 5 bases not matched to a gene. Germline V gene lookup returns CDR1 LNHDA and CDR2 SQIVND (reference sequence). In nucleotides, the CDR3 is TGTGCCAGTAAAGCGGCGGGAGGGTACAATGAGCAGTTCTTC. As protein: CASKAAGGYNEQFF.

As to this clone: Other nucleotide sequences from this sample produce the same CDR3. The chain uses TRBV7-2 and TRBJ1-2, with a weak D call TRBD1 (6 bases). The CDR3 is made up of 13 amino acids. With 4 bases removed from V and 4 bases from J, the gap between germline ends came to 10 bases. CDR1 and CDR2 from the germline V gene are SGHTA and FQGNSA. CDR3 loop: CASSSDRSYGYTF. DNA for the CDR3: TGTGCCAGCAGCTCCGACAGGAGCTATGGCTACACCTTC.

The rearrangement links TRBV27 to TRBJ2-1; D is possibly TRBD2 (6 bases). The germline CDR1 and CDR2 sequences are MNHEY and SMNVEV (reference sequence). Trimming removed 5 bases from V and 7 bases from J, with 21 bases in between. The CDR3 loop spans 16 amino acids. CDR3 protein: CASSTRREFPLNEQFF. The CDR3 region has the DNA TGTGCCAGCAGTACCCGCCGGGAGTTCCCCCTTAATGAGCAGTTCTTC.

The chain combines TRBV9 with TRBJ2-1, with TRBD2 matching 13 bases. The CDR3 contains 19 residues. The V segment lost 4 bases and the J segment 0 bases; nucleotides outside the gene matches: 10. Germline CDR1 SGDLS, CDR2 YYNGEE. DNA for the CDR3: TGTGCCAGCAGCCGGGGACTAGCGGGGATGCCTGGCTCCTACAATGAGCAGTTCTTC. It yields the protein CASSRGLAGMPGSYNEQFF. Based on the CDR3 plus reference TRBV9 and TRBJ2-1, the full variable domain is DSGVTQTPKHLITATGQRVTLRCSPRSGDLSVYWYQQSLDQGLQFLIQYYNGEERAKGNILERFSAQQFPDLHSELNLSSLELGDSALYFCASSRGLAGMPGSYNEQFFGPGTRLTVL.

The genes are TRBV28 and TRBJ1-2; a weak D match, TRBD1 (6 bases). Per germline, CDR1 MDHEN and CDR2 SYDVKM. This CDR3 is built from 13 residues. V lost 6 bases, J lost 8 bases, and 16 bases lay in between. In nucleotides, the CDR3 is TGTGCCAGCAGCCAAGGACAGTCGGGCGGCTACACCTTC. Protein: CASSQGQSGGYTF.

This chain links TRBV28 with TRBJ1-1; D is unclear. Between the trimmed V and J ends, which lost 3 bases and 1 base, there was a span of 9 bases. This CDR3 comprises 14 residues. Germline loops: CDR1 MDHEN, CDR2 SYDVKM. CDR3 amino acids: CASSFRGRNTEAFF. The CDR3 DNA is TGTGCCAGCAGTTTCCGGGGAAGGAACACTGAAGCTTTCTTT.

This clone was recorded a few times. The rearrangement uses TRBV7-9 and TRBJ1-1; no clear D. The V gene lost 4 bases and the J gene lost 4 bases, with 16 bases spanning the gap. The CDR3 totals 15 residues. The germline CDR1 and CDR2 sequences are SEHNR and FQNEAQ (reference sequence). CDR3 residues: CASSYARLKSTEAFF. The CDR3, as DNA: TGTGCCAGCAGCTACGCCCGACTCAAGTCCACTGAAGCTTTCTTT.

This clone was seen once. V is TRBV19 and J is TRBJ2-1; perhaps TRBD2 as D (6 bases). The CDR3 covers 16 residues. Trimming took 5 bases from V and 0 from J, leaving 14 bases between them. Germline V gene lookup returns CDR1 LNHDA and CDR2 SQIVND (reference sequence). The CDR3 DNA sequence: TGTGCCAGTAGTTCTAATAGCGGCCGCTCCTACAATGAGCAGTTCTTC. It encodes CASSSNSGRSYNEQFF.

The chain links TRBV14 to TRBJ2-1; 7 positions match TRBD1. The CDR3 sequence is 14 residues long. From germline, CDR1 is SGHDN and CDR2 FVKESK. Losses at the gene ends were 2 bases for V and 8 bases for J; bases not matched to a gene: 6. CDR3 protein: CASSQHRQGHEQFF. The CDR3, as DNA: TGTGCCAGCAGCCAACACCGACAGGGCCATGAGCAGTTCTTC.